The rows below give T cell receptor beta chains drawn from one sample of a study of CD8 T cells in Susac syndrome. TCRdb re-derived calls from the immunoSEQ multiplex PCR reads in MiXCR, one entry per CDR3 protein. The table includes 300,000 to 350,000 distinct CDR3 sequences, around 90% detected once. Sample: CD4+ T cells from PBMCs. The origin of the receptors is a human donor with multiple sclerosis. Both conserved end residues are part of each CDR3. A D gene is named only where the DNA matches it firmly. Clone size is given for some rows only: seen once, a few or many times, or a class if the clone is expanded.

TRBJ2-3 | NA | NA | TRBV29-1 | CSVAYRDRLTSRGDTQYF | TGCAGCGTTGCTTACCGGGATAGACTCACCTCTCGCGGAGATACGCAGTATTTT
TRBJ2-3 | NA | few | TRBV7-9 | CASSLAGASTDTQYF | TGTGCCAGCAGCTTGGCGGGGGCTAGCACAGATACGCAGTATTTT
TRBJ2-1 | TRBD2 | NA | TRBV9 | CASSVDPAGDNEQFF | TGTGCCAGCAGCGTAGATCCAGCGGGAGACAATGAGCAGTTCTTC
TRBJ2-1 | NA | NA | TRBV6-5 | CASSNELTRKFF | TGTGCCAGCAGTAACGAACTGACAAGAAAGTTCTTC
TRBJ2-2 | NA | NA | TRBV24-1 | CATSDRRQTNTGELFF | TGTGCCACCAGTGATCGAAGGCAGACGAACACCGGGGAGCTGTTTTTT
TRBJ1-1 | NA | NA | TRBV29-1 | CSVSFGRNAEAFF | TGCAGCGTTTCATTCGGGCGAAACGCTGAAGCTTTCTTT
TRBJ1-1 | TRBD1 | NA | TRBV29-1 | CSARDRVGTEAFF | TGCAGCGCCCGGGACAGGGTGGGCACTGAAGCTTTCTTT
TRBJ1-5 | NA | NA | TRBV19 | CASTIRGDHQPQHF | TGTGCCAGTACCATCCGAGGGGATCATCAGCCCCAGCATTTT
TRBJ2-1 | NA | NA | TRBV29-1 | CSVEGGKGIGEQFF | TGCAGCGTTGAAGGAGGTAAGGGCATCGGTGAGCAGTTCTTC
TRBJ1-1 | TRBD1 | NA | TRBV5-1 | CASSPREGTGVEAFF | TGCGCCAGCAGCCCCCGGGAGGGGACAGGAGTTGAAGCTTTCTTT
TRBJ2-2 | NA | NA | TRBV9 | CASSPRNVENTGELFF | TGTGCCAGCAGCCCCCGAAACGTGGAGAACACCGGGGAGCTGTTTTTT
TRBJ1-2 | TRBD1 | once | TRBV7-2 | CATGRDRGRGGYTF | TGTGCGACAGGGCGGGACAGGGGGCGCGGAGGCTACACCTTC
TRBJ2-7 | NA | NA | TRBV5-1 | CASSLTGTYEQYF | TGCGCCAGCAGCTTGACAGGGACCTACGAGCAGTACTTC
TRBJ1-5 | NA | NA | TRBV7-9 | CASSRDGRDTQPQHF | TGTGCCAGCAGCCGGGACGGACGAGACACTCAGCCCCAGCATTTT
TRBJ1-5 | NA | NA | TRBV29-1 | CSVGGSNQPQHF | TGCAGCGTTGGTGGTAGCAATCAGCCCCAGCATTTT
TRBJ2-7 | NA | NA | TRBV18 | CASSPLGGREQYF | TGTGCCAGCTCACCACTCGGGGGTCGCGAGCAGTACTTC
TRBJ1-1 | NA | NA | TRBV19 | CASSWGLGTEAFF | TGTGCCAGTAGCTGGGGCCTGGGCACTGAAGCTTTCTTT
TRBJ1-1 | NA | NA | TRBV5-1 | CASSLAGGRANTEAFF | TGCGCCAGCAGCTTGGCGGGGGGCAGGGCTAACACTGAAGCTTTCTTT
TRBJ2-5 | NA | NA | TRBV6-6 | CASSYGLTTETQYF | TGTGCCAGCAGTTACGGACTAACTACGGAGACCCAGTACTTC
TRBJ2-7 | NA | NA | TRBV18 | CASSPRTAYEQYF | TGTGCCAGCTCACCTCGGACAGCCTACGAGCAGTACTTC
TRBJ1-5 | TRBD1 | NA | TRBV2 | CASSDGTGVRQPQHF | TGTGCCAGCAGTGATGGGACAGGGGTGCGGCAGCCCCAGCATTTT
TRBJ2-1 | NA | NA | TRBV4-2 | CASSGGASYNEQFF | TGTGCCAGCAGTGGGGGTGCCTCCTACAATGAGCAGTTCTTC
TRBJ1-3 | NA | once | TRBV9 | CASSVAGSGNTIYF | TGTGCCAGCAGCGTAGCCGGTTCTGGAAACACCATATATTTT
TRBJ2-4 | NA | once | TRBV6-2/TRBV6-3 | CASSGGHRAKNIQYF | TGTGCCAGCAGTGGGGGACACCGAGCCAAAAACATTCAGTACTTC
TRBJ2-6 | TRBD1 | NA | TRBV7-8 | CAGDREVRGANVLTF | TGTGCCGGGGACAGGGAGGTGCGCGGGGCCAACGTCCTGACTTTC
TRBJ2-1 | NA | NA | TRBV5-6 | CASSGPAGISYNEQFF | TGTGCCAGCAGCGGCCCTGCCGGCATCTCCTACAATGAGCAGTTCTTC
TRBJ1-2 | NA | NA | TRBV15 | CATSRDPAQFGYTF | TGTGCCACCAGCAGAGATCCGGCACAGTTCGGCTACACCTTC
TRBJ1-4 | NA | NA | TRBV2 | CASSGRGSPNEKLFF | TGTGCCAGCAGTGGCCGGGGGAGTCCTAATGAAAAACTGTTTTTT
TRBJ1-2 | NA | NA | TRBV29-1 | CSVRGSQFYGYTF | TGCAGCGTTCGTGGGAGCCAATTCTATGGCTACACCTTC
TRBJ2-7 | NA | NA | TRBV12-3/TRBV12-4 | CASSLSVGDYEQYF | TGTGCCAGCAGTTTATCGGTAGGGGACTACGAGCAGTACTTC
TRBJ1-4 | NA | NA | TRBV4-1 | CASSQNPPQGTSSRGKLFF | TGCGCCAGCAGCCAAAACCCCCCACAGGGCACGTCCTCCCGGGGAAAACTGTTTTTT
TRBJ2-5 | NA | once | TRBV2 | CASSDGFEETQYF | TGTGCCAGCAGTGACGGATTCGAAGAGACCCAGTACTTC
TRBJ2-5 | NA | NA | TRBV5-6 | CASSLGARETQYF | TGTGCCAGCAGCTTAGGGGCCAGAGAGACCCAGTACTTC
TRBJ2-7 | TRBD2 | NA | TRBV19 | CASSIRRGGVEQYF | TGTGCCAGTAGTATCCGACGGGGAGGGGTCGAGCAGTACTTC
TRBJ1-1 | NA | NA | TRBV15 | CATSRVRGEAFF | TGTGCCACCAGCAGAGTGCGGGGTGAAGCTTTCTTT
TRBJ2-3 | NA | NA | TRBV20-1 | CSARSGGPDTQYF | TGCAGTGCTAGAAGTGGGGGCCCAGATACGCAGTATTTT
TRBJ1-4 | NA | NA | TRBV19 | CASSEQGREKLFF | TGTGCCAGTAGTGAGCAGGGACGAGAAAAACTGTTTTTT
TRBJ1-6 | NA | NA | TRBV5-4 | CASSTGGGSYNSPLHF | TGTGCCAGCAGCACCGGCGGGGGCTCCTATAATTCACCCCTCCACTTT